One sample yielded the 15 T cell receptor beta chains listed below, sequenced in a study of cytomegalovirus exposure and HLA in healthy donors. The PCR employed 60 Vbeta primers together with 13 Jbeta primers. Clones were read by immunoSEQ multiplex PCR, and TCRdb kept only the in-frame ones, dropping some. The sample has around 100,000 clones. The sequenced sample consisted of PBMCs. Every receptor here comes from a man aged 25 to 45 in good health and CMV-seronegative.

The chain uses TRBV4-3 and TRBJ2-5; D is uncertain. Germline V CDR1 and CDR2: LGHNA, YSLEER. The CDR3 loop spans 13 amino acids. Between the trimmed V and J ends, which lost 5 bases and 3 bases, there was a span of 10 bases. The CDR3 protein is CASSSHRKETQYF. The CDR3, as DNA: TGCGCCAGCAGCTCGCACAGAAAAGAGACCCAGTACTTC.

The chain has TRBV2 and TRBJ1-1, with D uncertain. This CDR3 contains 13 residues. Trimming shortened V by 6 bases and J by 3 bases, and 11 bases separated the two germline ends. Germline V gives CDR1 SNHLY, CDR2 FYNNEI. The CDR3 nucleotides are TGTGCCAGCAGGGCGGATCCGGACACTGAAGCTTTCTTT. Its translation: CASRADPDTEAFF.

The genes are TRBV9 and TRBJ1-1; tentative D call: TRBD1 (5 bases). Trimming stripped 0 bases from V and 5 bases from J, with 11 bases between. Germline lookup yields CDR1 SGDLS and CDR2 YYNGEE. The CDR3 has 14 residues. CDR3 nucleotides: TGTGCCAGCAGCGTAGGGGTGGGGCAAACTGAAGCTTTCTTT. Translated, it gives CASSVGVGQTEAFF.

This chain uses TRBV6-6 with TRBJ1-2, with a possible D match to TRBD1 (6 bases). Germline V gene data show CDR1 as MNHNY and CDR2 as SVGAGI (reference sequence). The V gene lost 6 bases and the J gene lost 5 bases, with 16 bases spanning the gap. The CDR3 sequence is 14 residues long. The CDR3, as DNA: TGTGCCAGCAGGGGCAGGGGCGTTGGTTATGGCTACACCTTC. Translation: CASRGRGVGYGYTF.

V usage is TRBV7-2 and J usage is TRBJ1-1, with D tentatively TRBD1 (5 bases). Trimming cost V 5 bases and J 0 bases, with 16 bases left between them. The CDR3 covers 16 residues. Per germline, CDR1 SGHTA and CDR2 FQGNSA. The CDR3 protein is CASSPASGGMNTEAFF. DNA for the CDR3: TGTGCCAGCAGCCCGGCCTCGGGGGGGATGAACACTGAAGCTTTCTTT.

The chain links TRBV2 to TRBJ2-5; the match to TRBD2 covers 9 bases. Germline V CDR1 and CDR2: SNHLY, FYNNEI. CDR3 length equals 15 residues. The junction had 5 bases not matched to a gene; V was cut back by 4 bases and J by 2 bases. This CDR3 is CASSAAGGWQETQYF. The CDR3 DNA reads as TGTGCCAGCAGTGCGGCGGGGGGGTGGCAAGAGACCCAGTACTTC.

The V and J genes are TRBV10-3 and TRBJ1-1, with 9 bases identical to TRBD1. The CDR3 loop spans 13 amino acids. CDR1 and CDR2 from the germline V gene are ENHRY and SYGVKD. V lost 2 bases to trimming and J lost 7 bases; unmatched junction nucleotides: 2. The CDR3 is CAISEGQGFEAFF. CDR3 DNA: TGTGCCATCAGTGAGGGACAGGGGTTTGAAGCTTTCTTT.

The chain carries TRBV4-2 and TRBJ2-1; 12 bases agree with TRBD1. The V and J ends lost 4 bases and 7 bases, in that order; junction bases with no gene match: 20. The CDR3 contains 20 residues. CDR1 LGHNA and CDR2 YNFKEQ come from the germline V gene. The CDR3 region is CASSPTIPGPGQGAINEQFF. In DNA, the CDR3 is TGTGCCAGCAGCCCGACAATCCCGGGGCCGGGACAGGGGGCAATTAATGAGCAGTTCTTC.

CDR3 protein: CASRQENSPLHF. CDR3 nucleotides: TGCGCCAGCCGACAGGAAAATTCACCCCTCCACTTT. The chain recombines TRBV5-1 with TRBJ1-6; possibly TRBD1 for D (6 bases). The V gene's germline CDR1 is SGHRS and CDR2 YFSETQ. The length of the CDR3 is 12 residues. With 7 bases removed from V and 7 bases from J, the gap between germline ends came to 9 bases.

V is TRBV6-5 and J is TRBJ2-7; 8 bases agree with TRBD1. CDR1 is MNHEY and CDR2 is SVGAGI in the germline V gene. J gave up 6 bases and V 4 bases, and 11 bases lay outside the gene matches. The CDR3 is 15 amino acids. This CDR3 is CASSSTGDRWFEQYF. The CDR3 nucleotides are TGTGCCAGCAGTTCGACAGGGGACCGATGGTTCGAGCAGTACTTC.

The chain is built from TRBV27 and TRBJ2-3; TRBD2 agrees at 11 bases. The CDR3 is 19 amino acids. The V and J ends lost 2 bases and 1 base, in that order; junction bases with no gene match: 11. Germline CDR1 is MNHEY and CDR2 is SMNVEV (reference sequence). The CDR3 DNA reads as TGTGCCAGCAGTTTACGACTAGCGGGGTTTAACAAGGGCACAGATACGCAGTATTTT. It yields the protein CASSLRLAGFNKGTDTQYF.

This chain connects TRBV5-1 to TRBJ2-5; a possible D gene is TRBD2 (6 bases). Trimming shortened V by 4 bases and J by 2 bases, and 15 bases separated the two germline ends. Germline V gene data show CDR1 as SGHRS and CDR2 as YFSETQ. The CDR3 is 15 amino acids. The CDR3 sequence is CASSNRDFEQETQYF. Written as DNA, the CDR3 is TGCGCCAGCAGCAACCGGGACTTTGAGCAAGAGACCCAGTACTTC.

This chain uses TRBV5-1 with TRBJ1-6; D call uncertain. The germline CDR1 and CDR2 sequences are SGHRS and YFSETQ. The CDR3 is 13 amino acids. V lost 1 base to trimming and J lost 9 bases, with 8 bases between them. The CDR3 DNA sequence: TGCGCCAGCAGCTTGTTGCCCGGTTCACCCCTCCACTTT. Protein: CASSLLPGSPLHF.

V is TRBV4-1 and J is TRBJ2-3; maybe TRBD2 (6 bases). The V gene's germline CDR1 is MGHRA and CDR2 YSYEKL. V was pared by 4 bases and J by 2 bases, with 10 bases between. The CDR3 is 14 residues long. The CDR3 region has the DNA TGCGCCAGCAGCCCGGCGGGATTCACAGATACGCAGTATTTT. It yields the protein CASSPAGFTDTQYF.

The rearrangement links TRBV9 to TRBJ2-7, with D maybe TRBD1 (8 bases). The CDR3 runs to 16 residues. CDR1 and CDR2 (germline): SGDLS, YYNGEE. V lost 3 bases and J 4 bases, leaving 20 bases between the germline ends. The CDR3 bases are TGTGCCAGCAGCGCGGGGGAGGGGCAGGGGGCTTACGAGCAGTACTTC. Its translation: CASSAGEGQGAYEQYF.